Following are 25 T cell receptor beta chains from one sample sequenced in a study of PD-1 blockade in classical Hodgkin lymphoma. Every patient experienced relapse after autologous stem cell transplantation, and brentuximab vedotin exposure varied. Sequenced by immunoSEQ multiplex PCR; TCRdb stores in-frame clones only, minus some. The data contain around 26,000 clones, 69% of them singletons. Sequenced material: peripheral blood mononuclear cells (PBMCs), taken at baseline. The receptor set was obtained from a human donor with classical Hodgkin lymphoma.

The rearrangement links TRBV4-3 to TRBJ1-5; no firm D call. Germline-derived CDR1 and CDR2 are LGHNA and YSLEER. Trimming took 0 bases from V and 5 from J, leaving 5 bases between them. This CDR3 has 13 residues. This CDR3 is CASSQDRYQPQHF. The CDR3 DNA is TGCGCCAGCAGCCAAGATCGTTATCAGCCCCAGCATTTT.

This chain joins TRBV28 and TRBJ1-1; TRBD1 matches 8 bases. Germline V gives CDR1 MDHEN, CDR2 SYDVKM. Trimming removed 6 bases from V and 1 base from J; junction bases left unmatched: 1. The CDR3 length is 13 residues. The CDR3 nucleotides read TGTGCCAGCAGAACAGGGGGGAACACTGAAGCTTTCTTT. The encoded protein is CASRTGGNTEAFF. The full variable domain, completed using reference TRBV28 and TRBJ1-1, is DVKVTQSSRYLVKRTGEKVFLECVQDMDHENMFWYRQDPGLGLRLIYFSYDVKMKEKGDIPEGYSVSREKKERFSLILESASTNQTSMYLCASRTGGNTEAFFGQGTRLTVV.

V usage is TRBV4-1 and J usage is TRBJ2-4; D may be TRBD1 or TRBD2 (5 bases each). CDR3 length equals 19 residues. With 0 bases removed from V and 1 base from J, the gap between germline ends came to 19 bases. The V gene's germline CDR1 is MGHRA and CDR2 YSYEKL. CDR3 sequence reads: CASSQDIQVGWGAKNIQYF. Written as DNA, the CDR3 is TGCGCCAGCAGCCAAGATATCCAGGTGGGTTGGGGGGCCAAAAACATTCAGTACTTC.

This clone has a handful of counts. V is TRBV7-2 and J is TRBJ2-1; D is possibly TRBD1 (8 bases). CDR3 length: 15 amino acids. In germline, CDR1 is SGHTA, CDR2 FQGNSA. Trimming removed 1 base at V and 6 bases at J, with 13 bases between. CDR3 protein: CASSLGTGRGNEQFF. For the CDR3, the DNA is TGTGCCAGCAGCTTAGGGACAGGGAGGGGCAATGAGCAGTTCTTC. Full variable domain (remainder filled in from reference TRBV7-2 and TRBJ2-1): GAGVSQSPSNKVTEKGKDVELRCDPISGHTALYWYRQSLGQGLEFLIYFQGNSAPDKSGLPSDRFSAERTGGSVSTLTIQRTQQEDSAVYLCASSLGTGRGNEQFFGPGTRLTVL.

The chain couples TRBV19 to TRBJ1-2; TRBD1 aligns across 8 bases. Trimming at V came to 10 bases and at J to 7 bases, leaving 8 bases not matched to a gene. The CDR3 has 12 amino acids. Germline CDR1 reads LNHDA; CDR2 reads SQIVND (reference sequence). The CDR3 reads CATTTGALGYTF. The CDR3 region has the DNA TGTGCCACAACGACAGGGGCCCTTGGCTACACCTTC.

DNA of the CDR3: TGCGCCAGCAGCCATGTGGGGGTCGGTACGCAGTATTTT. Protein product: CASSHVGVGTQYF. V and J are TRBV4-3 and TRBJ2-3, with D possibly being TRBD1 or TRBD2 (5 bases each). CDR1 is LGHNA and CDR2 is YSLEER in the germline V gene. CDR3 length equals 13 residues. Trimming removed 3 bases at V and 8 bases at J, with 12 bases between.

Notes on this clone: Other DNA sequences of this sample code for an identical CDR3. The DNA for the CDR3 is TGTGCCAGCAGTTACGAGGGTGGCGAGCAGTACTTC. It specifies CASSYEGGEQYF. The chain links TRBV6-6 to TRBJ2-7, with a weak D call TRBD2 (5 bases). There are 12 residues in the CDR3. The germline CDR1 and CDR2 sequences are MNHNY and SVGAGI (reference sequence). V was cut by 2 bases and J by 6 bases, with 8 bases left in between.

The V gene is TRBV4-2, the J gene TRBJ2-3; D is possibly TRBD2 (5 bases). CDR1 is LGHNA and CDR2 is YNFKEQ in the germline V gene. V was clipped by 5 bases and J by 2 bases, with 14 bases between them. The CDR3 totals 15 residues. CDR3 in DNA: TGTGCCAGCAGCTTGGGAGATTTCTCCACAGATACGCAGTATTTT. Translated: CASSLGDFSTDTQYF.

V is TRBV5-1 and J is TRBJ2-1, with a possible D match to TRBD2 (7 bases). V dropped 2 bases and J dropped 9 bases, with 15 bases sitting between them. Germline assignment: CDR1 SGHRS and CDR2 YFSETQ. CDR3 length equals 14 residues. Here the CDR3 reads CASSLSGGPGEQFF. CDR3 coding DNA: TGCGCCAGCAGCTTATCGGGGGGCCCGGGTGAGCAGTTCTTC.

The V and J genes are TRBV6-6 and TRBJ2-2; D ambiguous. This CDR3 comprises 14 residues. Between the trimmed V and J ends, which lost 0 bases and 6 bases, there was a span of 8 bases. Germline CDR1 reads MNHNY; CDR2 reads SVGAGI (reference sequence). The CDR3 DNA is TGTGCCAGCAGTTACTCGTCTTCCGCCGGGGAGCTGTTTTTT. Translation gives CASSYSSSAGELFF.

This clone was observed once. The rearrangement uses TRBV10-3 and TRBJ2-5; D not resolved. With the DNA end fitting TRBJ2-7 better, the J assignment may be wrong. CDR1 and CDR2 from the germline V gene are ENHRY and SYGVKD. This CDR3 contains 17 residues. The CDR3 loop reads CAISESSGVPLSYEQYF. In DNA form, the CDR3 reads TGTGCCATCAGTGAGTCGTCAGGAGTCCCCCTCTCCTACGAGCAGTACTTC.

The V and J genes are TRBV4-3 and TRBJ1-4, with 7 bases identical to TRBD1. Germline V lookup: CDR1 LGHNA, CDR2 YSLEER. The CDR3 has 15 amino acids. V was clipped by 2 bases and J by 5 bases; unmatched bases: 5. The CDR3 loop reads CASSQTGAVNEKLFF. The CDR3, as DNA: TGCGCCAGCAGCCAAACAGGGGCGGTGAATGAAAAACTGTTTTTT.

As to this clone: One junction end does not reproduce the germline sequence, and a read error may be involved. J is TRBJ2-1 and V is TRBV5-1, with 8 bases matching TRBD2. This CDR3 spans 15 amino acids. Germline V gene lookup returns CDR1 SGHRS and CDR2 YFSETQ. In DNA form, the CDR3 reads TGCGCCAGCAGCACCACTAGCGGCTCCGACAATGAGCAGTTCTTC. Amino acids: CASSTTSGSDNEQFF. Full variable domain (rest looked up from reference TRBV5-1 and TRBJ2-1): KAGVTQTPRYLIKTRGQQVTLSCSPISGHRSVSWYQQTPGQGLQFLFEYFSETQRNKGNFPGRFSGRQFSNSRSEMNVSTLELGDSALYLCASSTTSGSDNEQFFGPGTRLTVL.

The V and J genes are TRBV7-2 and TRBJ2-5, with D hard to call. The V end was cut by 0 bases, the J end by 1 base, with 9 bases between. Per germline, CDR1 SGHTA and CDR2 FQGNSA. This CDR3 comprises 15 residues. In DNA form, the CDR3 reads TGTGCCAGCAGCTTAGCGGCGTGGAGCCAAGAGACCCAGTACTTC. This encodes CASSLAAWSQETQYF.

This clone was seen once. The chain recombines TRBV5-4 with TRBJ2-2; D is tentatively TRBD1 or TRBD2 (5 bases each). V gave up 6 bases and J gave up 8 bases, with 8 bases separating them. Germline values: CDR1 SGHNT, CDR2 YYREEE (reference sequence). The CDR3 has 11 amino acids. Here the CDR3 reads CASIWGGELFF. The CDR3, as DNA: TGTGCCAGCATCTGGGGGGGGGAGCTGTTTTTT. Filled out from reference TRBV5-4 and TRBJ2-2, the complete variable domain reads ETGVTQSPTHLIKTRGQQVTLRCSSQSGHNTVSWYQQALGQGPQFIFQYYREEENGRGNFPPRFSGLQFPNYSSELNVNALELDDSALYLCASIWGGELFFGEGSRLTVL.

The chain joins TRBV6-6 to TRBJ1-5; weak D call: TRBD1 (6 bases). Germline CDR1 MNHNY, CDR2 SVGAGI (reference sequence). This CDR3 is built from 14 residues. V was clipped by 7 bases and J by 2 bases, with 12 bases between them. DNA for the CDR3: TGTGCCAGCATGGGGGGGCTAGGCAATCAGCCCCAGCATTTT. The encoded protein is CASMGGLGNQPQHF.

V usage is TRBV7-9 and J usage is TRBJ2-5; D not resolved. CDR3 size: 11 residues. V was pared by 0 bases and J by 5 bases, with 1 base between. Germline V gene data show CDR1 as SEHNR and CDR2 as FQNEAQ (reference sequence). CDR3 in amino acids: CASSLAETQYF. The CDR3 nucleotides read TGTGCCAGCAGCTTAGCGGAGACCCAGTACTTC.

This chain joins TRBV11-1 and TRBJ2-3; 9 nucleotides agree with TRBD2. The length of the CDR3 is 15 residues. Germline V CDR1 and CDR2: SGHAT, FQDESV (reference sequence). The V gene end was trimmed by 6 bases and the J gene end by 2 bases; junction bases not matched to a gene: 6. In DNA form, the CDR3 reads TGTGCCAGCAGGCCGGGACTAGCAAACACAGATACGCAGTATTTT. It specifies CASRPGLANTDTQYF.

This clone is labeled medium-sized (0.01 to 0.1%). The CDR3 loop is CASTADSPNTEAFF. CDR3 nucleotides: TGTGCCAGCACTGCGGACAGCCCGAACACTGAAGCTTTCTTT. The chain links TRBV6-9 to TRBJ1-1; a possible D gene is TRBD1 (6 bases). The germline CDR1 and CDR2 sequences are MNHGY and SVAAGI. Trimming took 7 bases from V and 1 from J, leaving 13 bases between them. The CDR3 has 14 residues.

The chain is built from TRBV19 and TRBJ1-1; possibly TRBD1 for D (5 bases). Germline CDR1 reads LNHDA; CDR2 reads SQIVND (reference sequence). CDR3 length: 12 amino acids. The V and J ends lost 7 bases and 4 bases respectively, with 10 bases between them. This chain's CDR3 is CASNWGGTEAFF. CDR3 nucleotide sequence: TGTGCCAGTAATTGGGGGGGCACTGAAGCTTTCTTT.

The chain uses TRBV28 and TRBJ1-5, with TRBD1 matching 8 bases. The V gene end was trimmed by 6 bases and the J gene end by 4 bases; junction bases not matched to a gene: 17. This CDR3 is 18 amino acids long. The germline CDR1 and CDR2 sequences are MDHEN and SYDVKM. CDR3 residues: CASRLPTYRDRINQPQHF. In nucleotides, the CDR3 is TGTGCCAGCAGGCTTCCGACGTACCGGGACAGGATAAATCAGCCCCAGCATTTT.

The chain is built from TRBV19 and TRBJ1-6; 8 positions agree with TRBD1. CDR1 is LNHDA, CDR2 SQIVND, per germline (reference sequence). The CDR3 spans 18 residues. Trimming cost V 6 bases and J 7 bases; bases outside gene matches: 17. Here the CDR3 DNA reads TGTGCCAGTAGAAATAACGACAGGGGATTTTCTAGGAATTCACCCCTCCACTTT. Protein sequence: CASRNNDRGFSRNSPLHF.

This clone came up a few times. V is TRBV19 and J is TRBJ2-1; 10 nucleotides match TRBD2. The V segment lost 2 bases and the J segment 6 bases; nucleotides outside the gene matches: 4. This CDR3 has 15 residues. Germline CDR1 reads LNHDA; CDR2 reads SQIVND (reference sequence). In DNA form, the CDR3 reads TGTGCCAGTAGTATAAGCGGGGGGGCCGGCAATGAGCAGTTCTTC. This codes for CASSISGGAGNEQFF.

The chain is built from TRBV5-1 and TRBJ2-1, with 14 bases fitting TRBD2. There are 16 residues in the CDR3. Per germline, CDR1 SGHRS and CDR2 YFSETQ. With 2 bases clipped from V and 3 bases from J, the junction kept 1 base outside the gene matches. In DNA form, the CDR3 reads TGCGCCAGCAGCTTTGGACTAGCGGGGGGCTACAATGAGCAGTTCTTC. This codes for CASSFGLAGGYNEQFF.

This clone was recorded a few times. This chain connects TRBV10-3 to TRBJ1-6; tentatively, D is TRBD1 (5 bases). V was trimmed by 3 bases and J by 8 bases, leaving 14 bases between them. CDR3 size: 15 residues. Germline V gene lookup returns CDR1 ENHRY and CDR2 SYGVKD. The CDR3 DNA reads TGTGCCATCAGTGATTCCCCGGCGGGGGATTCACCCCTCCACTTT. Translating gives CAISDSPAGDSPLHF.